The 7 T cell receptor beta chains below all came from one sample that was sequenced in a study of blood T cell repertoires in COVID-19. Some clones are missing from TCRdb's copy, which holds only in-frame ones; the method was immunoSEQ multiplex PCR. The sample carries 360,000 or so clones, about 90% recorded once. The sequenced sample consisted of PBMCs or T cells enriched from blood (not recorded which). These receptors were collected from a woman aged 25-40 years who had recovered from COVID-19.

This clone has just one count. The chain couples TRBV7-9 to TRBJ2-7; no clear D. Trimming took off 0 bases at V and 2 bases at J, with 11 bases between the two ends. The CDR3 is 15 residues long. Germline CDR1 SEHNR, CDR2 FQNEAQ (reference sequence). The CDR3 here is CASSLAGVGTYEQYF. CDR3 nucleotides: TGTGCCAGCAGCTTAGCAGGAGTCGGCACCTACGAGCAGTACTTC. Full variable domain (remainder filled in from reference TRBV7-9 and TRBJ2-7): DTGVSQNPRHKITKRGQNVTFRCDPISEHNRLYWYRQTLGQGPEFLTYFQNEAQLEKSRLLSDRFSAERPKGSFSTLEIQRTEQGDSAMYLCASSLAGVGTYEQYFGPGTRLTVT.

This sequence joins TRBV19 and TRBJ1-4; the D gene is possibly TRBD1 (5 bases). V lost 5 bases and J lost 4, with 14 bases in between. Germline CDR1 reads LNHDA; CDR2 reads SQIVND (reference sequence). This CDR3 spans 15 amino acids. The CDR3 bases are TGTGCCAGTAGTTCCGCGGGACGGATTAATGAAAAACTGTTTTTT. Amino acid sequence: CASSSAGRINEKLFF.

The chain links TRBV11-2 to TRBJ1-1; tentatively, D is TRBD1 (5 bases). Germline CDR1 reads SGHAT; CDR2 reads FQNNGV. The CDR3 is 12 residues long. With 8 bases removed from V and 2 bases from J, the gap between germline ends came to 9 bases. The CDR3 region has the DNA TGTGCCAGCGGGCAGGGAAACACTGAAGCTTTCTTT. Protein product: CASGQGNTEAFF.

The V call is TRBV7-2, the J call TRBJ2-3, with 8 nucleotides matching TRBD2. Losses at the gene ends were 0 bases for V and 2 bases for J; bases not matched to a gene: 7. This CDR3 has 17 amino acids. CDR1 and CDR2 from the germline V gene are SGHTA and FQGNSA. The CDR3 sequence: CASSLAFPAGATDTQYF. CDR3 coding DNA: TGTGCCAGCAGCTTAGCGTTTCCAGCGGGGGCCACAGATACGCAGTATTTT.

The chain uses TRBV3-1 (or the pseudogene TRBV3-2) and TRBJ2-1; possible D gene TRBD2, 6 bases. The CDR3 contains 13 residues. Trimming removed 8 bases at V and 6 bases at J, with 14 bases between. The V gene's germline CDR1 is LGHDT and CDR2 YNNKEL (reference sequence). The CDR3 nucleotides read TGTGCCAGCCTCGGGCTGGAGGGCAATGAGCAGTTCTTC. Its translation is CASLGLEGNEQFF.

In nucleotides, the CDR3 is TGCGCCAGCAGCCAAGATCTTGTTTATCAGCCCCAGCATTTT. This sequence encodes CASSQDLVYQPQHF. V is TRBV4-1 and J is TRBJ1-5; D is unclear. V lost 0 bases to trimming and J lost 5 bases, with 8 bases between them. This CDR3 has 14 residues. Germline loops: CDR1 MGHRA, CDR2 YSYEKL.

The genes are TRBV2 and TRBJ1-2; D might be TRBD1 (5 bases). Germline values: CDR1 SNHLY, CDR2 FYNNEI. The length of the CDR3 is 13 residues. V shed 7 bases and J shed 2 bases, with 11 bases lying between them. CDR3 sequence (DNA): TGTGCCAGCAAGAGGGACTCCAACTATGGCTACACCTTC. Translation gives CASKRDSNYGYTF. Together with reference TRBV2 and TRBJ1-2, the CDR3 gives the full variable domain: EPEVTQTPSHQVTQMGQEVILRCVPISNHLYFYWYRQILGQKVEFLVSFYNNEISEKSEIFDDQFSVERPDGSNFTLKIRSTKLEDSAMYFCASKRDSNYGYTFGSGTRLTVV.